The TCR beta chain described here comes from a study of blood T cell repertoires in COVID-19. For the study at large: Collection of acute and convalescent COVID-19 samples took place in the United States, Italy and Spain. T cells, B-cell-depleted T cells, or PBMCs supplied cDNA or gDNA.

In the original workflow: Quantification of nucleated cells was approximated via reference gene primer amplification. Profiled with immunoSEQ multiplex PCR; TCRdb holds only in-frame clones, not every one. Clonal size and the V and J genes are those of that table, whereas D and trimming came from the DNA. Of more than 110,000 clones in the sample, roughly 89% were seen once. Sequencing input: peripheral blood. This TCR was recovered from a man in his sixties with active or convalescent COVID-19.

The CDR3 nucleotides read TGTGCCAGCACCCTCCGGGGGTACTCGACCTACGAGCAGTACTTC. This gives the protein CASTLRGYSTYEQYF. This rearrangement joins TRBV28 to TRBJ2-7; possible D gene TRBD2, 6 bases. V shed 7 bases and J shed 2 bases, with 18 bases lying between them. This CDR3 comprises 15 residues. Germline assignment: CDR1 MDHEN and CDR2 SYDVKM.